The entry below gives a single T cell receptor (beta chain) sequence along with its context. Its matching antigen is unknown. This sample is drawn from a study of T cells in Graves' hyperthyroidism and ophthalmopathy. Points from the study as a whole: A 13 V-J model separated ophthalmopathy from stable hyperthyroidism. Most thyroid-expanded clonotypes above 0.001 were also found in blood. Median prediction lead before ophthalmopathy onset was 5 to 7 months with the model.

Amplified regions were TCR beta CDR3 sequences from RNA transcripts. Carried out on the TCR CDR3, a first-round RT-PCR used the HTBI primer set. TCRdb reprocessed the multiplex PCR reads with MiXCR, giving one entry per CDR3 protein. This table has 500,000 to 800,000 distinct CDR3 sequences, less than 45% appearing once. Diagnoses rested on clinical symptoms, serum thyroxine and TRAb, thyroid ultrasound and orbital computed tomography. V lost 1 base and J 4 bases, leaving 8 bases between the germline ends. In germline, CDR1 is SQVTM, CDR2 ANQGSEA. This CDR3 is 12 amino acids long. The origin of this receptor is an adult man with Graves' disease, either hyperthyroidism or ophthalmopathy (not recorded which). The genes are TRBV29-1 and TRBJ2-7, with D unclear. Material for sequencing was peripheral blood or thyroid tissue (not recorded which). CDR3 nucleotide sequence: TGCAGCGTTGAAGGGAATCTTTACGAGCAGTACTTC. Translation gives CSVEGNLYEQYF.